This T cell receptor (beta chain) emerged from a study of CD8 T cells in ankylosing spondylitis (TCRdb year 2017). Context from the whole study: To find TCR variants linked to disease, the study profiled T cell receptor beta repertoires in ankylosing spondylitis patients and healthy donors. Peripheral blood samples were taken, and synovial fluid was additionally collected from ankylosing spondylitis patients. The full study cohort comprised around 25 ankylosing spondylitis patients and roughly 110 healthy donors. Broad study findings and their caveats: In peripheral blood, the disease-linked clones were found at relatively low frequencies and had a CD8+ phenotype. Some motif variants had previously been reported in the synovial fluid and blood of reactive arthritis patients, which suggests shared mechanisms of disease initiation. The disease-linked clones were reported to be significantly enriched in matched synovial fluid samples from ankylosing spondylitis patients. A TCR beta motif of fewer than 10 highly homologous amino acid variants appeared characteristic of blood from ankylosing spondylitis patients.

The listed sequencing device is Illumina HiSeq 2500. Quantitative 5'-RACE with molecular barcodes was the method used to prepare the TCR beta libraries. The study's own analysis went as follows. A new computational method based on a probabilistic model of VDJ rearrangement was used to identify disease-linked TCR variants. TCRdb reprocessed the public reads (quality trimming at Q25 with fastp, clone calling with MiXCR) and kept in-frame beta chains. For every CDR3 protein sequence, its rows merge into one entry that carries the most common genes and DNA. TCRdb assigned the V and J calls; the authors' analysis was not used. For this sample there are around 180,000 distinct CDR3 sequences; about 20% appear just once. Together, the top ten hold roughly 4.5% of the sample. In the case of this clonotype: Its antigen is unknown. Within one base of it there is no much larger clone, and no base qualities were kept.

CDR1 and CDR2, looked up from the germline V gene, are LGHNA and YNFKEQ. A distance of 13 bases separates the germline ends of V and J, which lose 3 bases and 10 bases respectively. From the cysteine up to the phenylalanine, the CDR3 has a length of 13 residues. Kept here is only the CDR3 DNA, which spans 39 bases and is read in frame from base 1. The receptor was derived from a male donor under 30 with ankylosing spondylitis or in good health (not recorded which). Donor details come from another sample of the same person, matched by shared clones. Source material: blood, either unsorted or a sorted T cell fraction (not recorded which). In this chain, TRBV4-2 is recombined with TRBJ2-1; TRBD2 is perhaps the D gene, given 6 matching bases. DNA sequence: TGTGCCAGCAGCCAGGATCTAGCGAGAGAGCAGTTCTTC. This is translated as CASSQDLAREQFF.